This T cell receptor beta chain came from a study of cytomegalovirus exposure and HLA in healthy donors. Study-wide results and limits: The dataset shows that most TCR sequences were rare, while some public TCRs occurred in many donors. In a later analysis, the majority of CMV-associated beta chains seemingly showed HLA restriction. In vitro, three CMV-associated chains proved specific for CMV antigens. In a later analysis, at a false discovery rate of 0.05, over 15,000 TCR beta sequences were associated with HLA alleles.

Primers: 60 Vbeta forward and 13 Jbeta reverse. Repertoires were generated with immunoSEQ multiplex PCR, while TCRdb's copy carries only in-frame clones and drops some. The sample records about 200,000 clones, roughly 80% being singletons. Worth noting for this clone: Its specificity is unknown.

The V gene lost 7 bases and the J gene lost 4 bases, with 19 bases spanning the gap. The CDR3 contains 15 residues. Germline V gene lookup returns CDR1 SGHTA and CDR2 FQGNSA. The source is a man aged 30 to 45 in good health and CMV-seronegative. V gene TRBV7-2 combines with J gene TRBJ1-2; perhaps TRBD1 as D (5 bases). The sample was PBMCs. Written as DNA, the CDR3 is TGTGCCAGCACCCCCCTCCTCTCGACAGTCTATGGCTACACCTTC. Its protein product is CASTPLLSTVYGYTF.